A selection of T cell receptor beta chains follows, all from one sample in a study of beta chain features in type 1 diabetes. Profiling relied on immunoSEQ multiplex PCR, and the TCRdb table lists in-frame clones only, not all of them. Of 200,000 to 300,000 clones in the sample, 14% were seen once. The sample comprised naive CD4+ T cells from blood. These receptors all stem from a middle-aged woman in good health. The CDR3 runs from the conserved cysteine through the conserved F or W. The order of the fields is clone size, D gene, J gene, V gene, CDR3 protein, CDR3 DNA. The D gene is left open where the match is weak. The size field is filled for only some rows; it gives once, few, many or a size class.

few | NA | TRBJ2-7 | TRBV27 | CASSSHQGWPYEQYF | TGTGCCAGCAGTTCCCATCAGGGCTGGCCCTACGAGCAGTACTTC
NA | TRBD1 | TRBJ2-7 | TRBV4-2 | CASSQETGVGQGYEQYF | TGTGCCAGCAGCCAAGAGACAGGTGTCGGACAGGGCTACGAGCAGTACTTC
few | NA | TRBJ2-5 | TRBV5-1 | CASSLAREETQYF | TGCGCCAGCAGCTTGGCGCGGGAAGAGACCCAGTACTTC
NA | NA | TRBJ2-1 | TRBV13 | CASSSRIFSSYNEQFF | TGTGCCAGCAGCTCGAGGATCTTTAGCTCCTACAATGAGCAGTTCTTC
few | NA | TRBJ1-2 | TRBV7-2 | CASSPFSPGDGYTF | TGTGCCAGCAGCCCCTTTTCACCCGGTGATGGCTACACCTTC
few | NA | TRBJ2-1 | TRBV7-2 | CASSFQGGDEQFF | TGTGCCAGCAGCTTTCAAGGGGGGGATGAGCAGTTCTTC
NA | NA | TRBJ2-3 | TRBV5-1 | CASSLGGGLQITQYF | TGCGCCAGCAGCTTGGGCGGGGGCCTCCAGATTACGCAGTATTTT
NA | NA | TRBJ2-7 | TRBV20-1 | CSARVGEEQYF | TGCAGTGCTAGAGTAGGGGAAGAGCAGTACTTC
few | TRBD1 | TRBJ2-7 | TRBV6-5 | CASSYPGTGASEQYF | TGTGCCAGCAGTTACCCCGGGACAGGGGCCAGCGAGCAGTACTTC
NA | NA | TRBJ1-1 | TRBV5-1 | CASSLTGKMNTEAFF | TGCGCCAGCAGCTTGACAGGTAAGATGAACACTGAAGCTTTCTTT
few | NA | TRBJ1-2 | TRBV19 | CASSSGEGRHYGYTF | TGTGCCAGTAGTTCCGGGGAGGGGCGCCATTATGGCTACACCTTC
few | NA | TRBJ2-3 | TRBV7-7 | CASSFKGALTDTQYF | TGTGCTAGCAGCTTTAAGGGAGCCCTCACAGATACGCAGTATTTT
NA | TRBD2 | TRBJ2-5 | TRBV5-1 | CASSLKTGTSGGRRETQYF | TGCGCCAGCAGCTTGAAGACCGGGACTAGCGGGGGGAGGCGCGAGACCCAGTACTTC
NA | NA | TRBJ2-3 | TRBV7-6 | CASSLPLDTQYF | TGTGCCAGCAGCTTACCTCTAGATACGCAGTATTTT
NA | TRBD1 | TRBJ2-2 | TRBV7-2 | CASSLIGGPNTGELFF | TGTGCCAGCAGCTTAATAGGGGGCCCAAACACCGGGGAGCTGTTTTTT
few | TRBD2 | TRBJ2-3 | TRBV9 | CASSVDVLAGGRGQYF | TGTGCCAGCAGCGTAGACGTTCTAGCGGGGGGCCGTGGGCAGTATTTT
NA | NA | TRBJ1-5 | TRBV15 | CATSRARGGTSNQPQHF | TGTGCCACCAGCAGAGCGAGGGGGGGTACTAGCAATCAGCCCCAGCATTTT
NA | TRBD1 | TRBJ1-2 | TRBV7-2 | CASSLVGTGSDYGYTF | TGTGCCAGCAGCTTAGTCGGGACAGGGAGTGACTATGGCTACACCTTC
NA | NA | TRBJ2-2 | TRBV19 | CASSTKNTGELFF | TGTGCCAGTAGTACAAAGAACACCGGGGAGCTGTTTTTT
NA | NA | TRBJ1-3 | TRBV12-5 | CASAPGFAGNTIYF | TGTGCTAGTGCCCCAGGGTTTGCTGGAAACACCATATATTTT
few | NA | TRBJ2-1 | TRBV7-6 | CASSAEGPRSQGINEQFF | TGTGCCAGCAGCGCTGAAGGGCCGCGTTCCCAGGGGATAAATGAGCAGTTCTTC
few | NA | TRBJ1-1 | TRBV5-4 | CASSSGGTRMNTEAFF | TGTGCCAGCAGCTCGGGGGGCACCCGAATGAACACTGAAGCTTTCTTT
few | TRBD1 | TRBJ1-2 | TRBV27 | CASSLEGQGYGYTF | TGTGCCAGCAGTCTTGAGGGACAGGGCTATGGCTACACCTTC
NA | TRBD1 | TRBJ2-1 | TRBV5-4 | CASSLGRGRNNEQFF | TGTGCCAGCAGCTTGGGCAGGGGGCGTAACAATGAGCAGTTCTTC
few | TRBD1 | TRBJ1-1 | TRBV19 | CASSEARGLAEAFF | TGTGCCAGTAGTGAGGCCAGGGGGCTGGCTGAAGCTTTCTTT
NA | NA | TRBJ2-7 | TRBV14 | CASSPRQDSYEQYF | TGTGCCAGCAGCCCCAGACAGGACTCCTACGAGCAGTACTTC
NA | TRBD1 | TRBJ2-7 | TRBV19 | CASKEDRTTYEQYF | TGTGCCAGTAAGGAGGACAGGACCACCTACGAGCAGTACTTC
few | NA | TRBJ1-3 | TRBV29-1 | CSAAAGGQSSGNTIYF | TGCAGCGCCGCGGCTGGGGGCCAGAGCTCTGGAAACACCATATATTTT
once | NA | TRBJ2-7 | TRBV15 | CATSREGMGRSYEQYF | TGTGCCACCAGCAGAGAAGGCATGGGGAGGTCCTACGAGCAGTACTTC
NA | TRBD1 | TRBJ2-2 | TRBV5-1 | CASSLLGQGNTGELFF | TGCGCCAGCAGCCTCCTGGGACAGGGGAACACCGGGGAGCTGTTTTTT
NA | TRBD1 | TRBJ1-1 | TRBV5-1 | CASSLARGQGVPGAEAFF | TGCGCCAGCAGCTTGGCCCGGGGACAGGGGGTCCCGGGGGCTGAAGCTTTCTTT
few | TRBD2 | TRBJ2-7 | TRBV18 | CASSRPSGSGALLNEQYF | TGTGCCAGCTCACGCCCAAGTGGTAGCGGGGCGCTCTTGAACGAGCAGTACTTC
NA | TRBD1 | TRBJ2-5 | TRBV2 | CASSGSGQGGETQYF | TGTGCCAGCAGTGGGTCTGGACAGGGGGGTGAGACCCAGTACTTC
NA | NA | TRBJ2-3 | TRBV29-1 | CSVPTGDTQYF | TGCAGCGTTCCGACGGGTGATACGCAGTATTTT
NA | NA | TRBJ1-2 | TRBV7-9 | CASSPRGYGYTF | TGTGCCAGCAGCCCACGGGGGTATGGCTACACCTTC
few | TRBD1 | TRBJ2-7 | TRBV5-1 | CASSLRQGLGYEQYF | TGCGCCAGCAGCCTAAGACAGGGGCTCGGGTACGAGCAGTACTTC
NA | TRBD1 | TRBJ2-7 | TRBV29-1 | CSVAGTGVEQYF | TGCAGCGTTGCTGGGACAGGGGTCGAGCAGTACTTC
NA | TRBD1 | TRBJ2-3 | TRBV4-3 | CASSQGDRTSTDTQYF | TGCGCCAGCAGCCAAGGGGACAGAACTAGCACAGATACGCAGTATTTT
NA | TRBD1 | TRBJ1-5 | TRBV5-6 | CASSLDRGSSNQPQHF | TGTGCCAGCAGCCTGGACAGGGGTAGTAGCAATCAGCCCCAGCATTTT
NA | NA | TRBJ2-3 | TRBV6-5 | CASSLHTGTDTQYF | TGTGCCAGCAGCTTACATACAGGTACAGATACGCAGTATTTT
NA | NA | TRBJ1-5 | TRBV19 | CASWRENSNQPQHF | TGTGCCAGTTGGAGAGAGAATAGCAATCAGCCCCAGCATTTT
NA | NA | TRBJ1-2 | TRBV27 | CASSFATGNGYTF | TGTGCCAGCAGTTTTGCCACAGGGAATGGCTACACCTTC
few | TRBD2 | TRBJ2-5 | TRBV5-1 | CASSIGTSGGETQYF | TGCGCCAGCAGCATCGGGACTAGCGGGGGAGAGACCCAGTACTTC
NA | TRBD1 | TRBJ1-4 | TRBV6-1 | CASSARQGAKSNEKLFF | TGTGCCAGCAGTGCACGACAGGGGGCAAAGTCTAATGAAAAACTGTTTTTT
NA | TRBD1 | TRBJ1-2 | TRBV7-8 | CASSQHPSPRGKEGYTF | TGTGCCAGCAGCCAGCACCCCTCCCCCAGGGGGAAGGAGGGCTACACCTTC
NA | NA | TRBJ1-4 | TRBV5-1 | CASSRTDNEKLFF | TGCGCCAGCAGCCGGACAGATAATGAAAAACTGTTTTTT
NA | NA | TRBJ1-5 | TRBV7-9 | CASSGQINQPQHF | TGTGCCAGCAGTGGACAGATCAATCAGCCCCAGCATTTT
few | NA | TRBJ2-4 | TRBV9 | CASSARVGGIKNIQYF | TGTGCCAGCAGCGCGAGGGTGGGGGGTATCAAAAACATTCAGTACTTC
few | NA | TRBJ1-2 | TRBV15 | CATSLGHRGYTF | TGTGCCACCAGTCTTGGACATCGTGGCTACACCTTC
NA | TRBD1 | TRBJ2-5 | TRBV9 | CASSVETGQGSKETQYF | TGTGCCAGCAGCGTTGAGACAGGGCAGGGCTCCAAAGAGACCCAGTACTTC
few | TRBD2 | TRBJ2-7 | TRBV4-2 | CASSRLNGAGGSYEQYF | TGTGCCAGCAGCCGCCTGAACGGGGCGGGGGGCTCCTACGAGCAGTACTTC
NA | TRBD1 | TRBJ2-1 | TRBV27 | CASRSRDRNYNEQFF | TGTGCCAGCAGAAGCCGGGACAGGAACTACAATGAGCAGTTCTTC
NA | NA | TRBJ2-7 | TRBV7-9 | CASSSVQGTKSYEQYF | TGTGCCAGCAGCTCAGTTCAGGGCACTAAATCCTACGAGCAGTACTTC
NA | NA | TRBJ2-5 | TRBV5-1 | CASSLEGGGQETQYF | TGCGCCAGCAGCTTGGAAGGGGGTGGCCAAGAGACCCAGTACTTC
few | TRBD2 | TRBJ2-3 | TRBV27 | CASGLAGSTDTQYF | TGTGCCAGTGGACTAGCGGGTAGCACAGATACGCAGTATTTT